In this sample, the clone carrying this TCR beta chain turned up many times. Time point given: persistent/refractory GD, antithyroid drugs over 5 years with positive TRAb. After RNA was extracted from PBMCs, the TCR library was made from it. The data derive from a study of regulatory T cells in long-lasting Graves disease. About the research overall: Positivity for TSH receptor antibodies plus over 5 years of antithyroid drugs meant persistent Graves' disease.

According to the study, TCR beta libraries were built with iRepertoire HTBI primers and CDR3-region Arm-PCR. MiXCR, run by TCRdb on the multiplex PCR reads, gives a single entry per CDR3 protein. The sample holds 420,000 or so distinct CDR3 sequences, 23% seen once. Germline CDR1 SNHLY, CDR2 FYNNEI. This CDR3 comprises 13 residues. The V end was cut by 6 bases, the J end by 4 bases, with 12 bases between. This TCR came from a female donor with Graves disease. V gene TRBV2 combines with J gene TRBJ1-2; a weak D match, TRBD1 (5 bases). The specimen was peripheral blood mononuclear cells (PBMCs), collected when the disease was refractory, from a patient treated with antithyroid drugs. CDR3 loop: CASSSGLLYGYTF. CDR3 bases: TGTGCCAGCAGCTCGGGACTTCTCTATGGCTACACCTTC. The full variable domain, rest sourced from reference TRBV2 and TRBJ1-2, is EPEVTQTPSHQVTQMGQEVILRCVPISNHLYFYWYRQILGQKVEFLVSFYNNEISEKSEIFDDQFSVERPDGSNFTLKIRSTKLEDSAMYFCASSSGLLYGYTFGSGTRLTVV.